This TCR beta chain emerged from a study of cytomegalovirus exposure and HLA in healthy donors. The V end was cut by 5 bases, the J end by 4 bases, with 11 bases between. The CDR3 covers 14 residues. Looked up from germline, CDR1 is SNHLY and CDR2 is FYNNEI. With 60 Vbeta and 13 Jbeta primers, the PCR was carried out. Sequencing was performed with immunoSEQ multiplex PCR; in TCRdb, only in-frame clones are kept and a portion is missing. The table has some 180,000 clones, 70% to 80% seen once. Sequenced material: PBMCs. This receptor was taken from a man in his thirties or forties in good health and CMV-seronegative. V is TRBV2 and J is TRBJ2-2; TRBD2 is a possible D gene (7 bases). The chain's CDR3 is CASSSRGGTGELFF. As DNA, the CDR3 is TGTGCCAGCAGTTCAAGGGGGGGCACCGGGGAGCTGTTTTTT.